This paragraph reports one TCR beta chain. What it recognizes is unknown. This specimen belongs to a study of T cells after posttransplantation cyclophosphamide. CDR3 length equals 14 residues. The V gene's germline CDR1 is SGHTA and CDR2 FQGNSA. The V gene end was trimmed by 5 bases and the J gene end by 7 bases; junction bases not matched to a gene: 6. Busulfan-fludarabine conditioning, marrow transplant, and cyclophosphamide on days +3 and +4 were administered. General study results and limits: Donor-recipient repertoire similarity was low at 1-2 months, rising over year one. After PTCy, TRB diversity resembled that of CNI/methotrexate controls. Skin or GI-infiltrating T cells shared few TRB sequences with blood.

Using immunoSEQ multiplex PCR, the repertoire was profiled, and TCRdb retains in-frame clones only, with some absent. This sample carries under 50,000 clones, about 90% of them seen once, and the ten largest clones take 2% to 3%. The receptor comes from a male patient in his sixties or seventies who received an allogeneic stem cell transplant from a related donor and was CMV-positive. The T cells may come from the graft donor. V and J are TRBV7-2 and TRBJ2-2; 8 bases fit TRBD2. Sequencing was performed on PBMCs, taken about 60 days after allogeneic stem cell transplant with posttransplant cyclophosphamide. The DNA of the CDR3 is TGTGCCAGCAGCAAGCGGGGGTGGGGCGGGGAGCTGTTTTTT. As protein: CASSKRGWGGELFF.